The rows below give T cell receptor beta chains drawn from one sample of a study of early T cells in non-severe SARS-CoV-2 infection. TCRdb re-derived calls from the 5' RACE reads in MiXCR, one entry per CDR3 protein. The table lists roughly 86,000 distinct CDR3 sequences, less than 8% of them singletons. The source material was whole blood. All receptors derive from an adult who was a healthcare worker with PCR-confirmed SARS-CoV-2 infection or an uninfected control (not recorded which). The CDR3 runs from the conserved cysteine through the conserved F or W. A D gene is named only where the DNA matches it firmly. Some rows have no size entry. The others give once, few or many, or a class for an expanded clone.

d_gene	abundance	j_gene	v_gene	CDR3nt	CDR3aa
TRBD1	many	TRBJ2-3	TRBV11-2	TGTGCCAGCAGCTTGGACAGGCGCACAGATACGCAGTATTTT	CASSLDRRTDTQYF
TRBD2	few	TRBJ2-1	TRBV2	TGTGCCAGCAGTGAAGCTAGCGGGGTGTACAATGAGCAGTTCTTC	CASSEASGVYNEQFF
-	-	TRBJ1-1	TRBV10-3	TGTGCCATCAGTGAGTCAGGGAGCGCTGAAGCTTTCTTT	CAISESGSAEAFF
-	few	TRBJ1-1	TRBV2	TGTGCCAGCAGTGGGGTGGGGAAGCGGACTGAAGCTTTCTTT	CASSGVGKRTEAFF
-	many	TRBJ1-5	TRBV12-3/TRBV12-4	TGTGCCAGCAGTGCGACTGGGTGGCCCCAGCATTTT	CASSATGWPQHF
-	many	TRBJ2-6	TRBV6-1	TGTGCCAGCTTTGGGGGCTCTGGGGCCAACGTCCTGACTTTC	CASFGGSGANVLTF
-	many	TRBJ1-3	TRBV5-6	TGTGCCAGCAGCTTGGTCGACAGTGGAGGAAACACCATATATTTT	CASSLVDSGGNTIYF
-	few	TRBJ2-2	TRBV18	TGTGCCAGCTCACCACTGAGAGGGCAGGGTTCCGGGGAGCTGTTTTTT	CASSPLRGQGSGELFF
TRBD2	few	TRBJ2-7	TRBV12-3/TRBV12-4	TGTGCCAGCAGCCTCCTAGCGGGAGGCTGGTACGAGCAGTACTTC	CASSLLAGGWYEQYF
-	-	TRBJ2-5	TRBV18	TGTGCCAGCTCACGACAGGTGGGACAAGAGACCCAGTACTTC	CASSRQVGQETQYF